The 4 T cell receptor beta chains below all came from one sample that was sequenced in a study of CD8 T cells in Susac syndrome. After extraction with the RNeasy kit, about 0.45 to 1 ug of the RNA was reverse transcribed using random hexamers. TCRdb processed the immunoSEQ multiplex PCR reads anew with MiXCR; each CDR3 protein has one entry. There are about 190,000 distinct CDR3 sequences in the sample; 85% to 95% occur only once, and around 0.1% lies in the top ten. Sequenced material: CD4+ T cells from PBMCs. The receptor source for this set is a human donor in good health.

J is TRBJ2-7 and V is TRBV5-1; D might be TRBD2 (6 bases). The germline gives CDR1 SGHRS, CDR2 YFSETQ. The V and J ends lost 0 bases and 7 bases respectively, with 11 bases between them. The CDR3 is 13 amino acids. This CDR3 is CASSLGRGGEQYF. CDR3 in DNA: TGCGCCAGCAGCTTGGGGCGGGGAGGTGAGCAGTACTTC.

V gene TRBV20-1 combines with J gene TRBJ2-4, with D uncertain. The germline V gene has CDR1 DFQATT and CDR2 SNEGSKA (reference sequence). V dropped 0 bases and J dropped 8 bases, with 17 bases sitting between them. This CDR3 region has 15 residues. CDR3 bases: TGCAGTGCTAGAGATCAGAATGTAGGGTGGGACATTCAGTACTTC. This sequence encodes CSARDQNVGWDIQYF.

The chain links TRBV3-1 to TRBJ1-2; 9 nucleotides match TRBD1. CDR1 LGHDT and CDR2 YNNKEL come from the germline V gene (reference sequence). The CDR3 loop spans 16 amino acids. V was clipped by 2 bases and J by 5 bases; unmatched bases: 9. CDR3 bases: TGTGCCAGCAGCCAAATACAGGGGGCTTCTCTTTATGGCTACACCTTC. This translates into CASSQIQGASLYGYTF.

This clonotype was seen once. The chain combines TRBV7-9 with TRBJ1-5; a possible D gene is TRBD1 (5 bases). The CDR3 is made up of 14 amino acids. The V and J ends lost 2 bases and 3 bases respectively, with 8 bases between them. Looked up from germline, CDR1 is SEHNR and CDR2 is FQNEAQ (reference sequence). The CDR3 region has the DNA TGTGCCAGCAGCTTAAAAGGGGACAATCAGCCCCAGCATTTT. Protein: CASSLKGDNQPQHF.